The sequence of this T cell receptor (beta chain) was determined in a study of HIV-infected patients and healthy controls. Study observations and caveats: Comparisons were complicated because patients and controls had unequal numbers of distinct sequences. During therapy, HIV-associated CDR3s fell significantly in frequency, while CMV-associated CDR3s did not change significantly. Healthy control repertoires had roughly threefold more distinct CDR3s than untreated HIV+ repertoires, and higher Shannon diversity.

500 ng RNA was reverse transcribed with alpha and beta constant-region primers. Separate chain-specific third strand synthesis with multiplexing indices produced the alpha and beta libraries. Second strand DNA was synthesized using a primer at the SP2 site. TCRdb re-analysed the 5' RACE reads in MiXCR, keeping a single row per CDR3 protein. This table has around 8,800 distinct CDR3 sequences, roughly 7.7% appearing once. Of note for this clonotype: Its cognate antigen is unknown.

All unsorted peripheral T cells were captured because whole blood was used without fractionation. The sequence came from an adult with HIV infection. The starting material was blood, obtained before antiretroviral therapy.

CDR3 DNA: TGTGCCAGCAGCCCGAGGGACAGGGTAGCCACTGAAGCTTTCTTT. As protein: CASSPRDRVATEAFF. V usage is TRBV11-2 and J usage is TRBJ1-1; TRBD1 aligns across 9 bases. Germline CDR1 SGHAT, CDR2 FQNNGV. Trimming cost V 5 bases and J 4 bases; bases outside gene matches: 8. CDR3 length: 15 amino acids. Full variable domain (remainder filled in from reference TRBV11-2 and TRBJ1-1): EAGVAQSPRYKIIEKRQSVAFWCNPISGHATLYWYQQILGQGPKLLIQFQNNGVVDDSQLPKDRFSAERLKGVDSTLKIQPAKLEDSAVYLCASSPRDRVATEAFFGQGTRLTVV.